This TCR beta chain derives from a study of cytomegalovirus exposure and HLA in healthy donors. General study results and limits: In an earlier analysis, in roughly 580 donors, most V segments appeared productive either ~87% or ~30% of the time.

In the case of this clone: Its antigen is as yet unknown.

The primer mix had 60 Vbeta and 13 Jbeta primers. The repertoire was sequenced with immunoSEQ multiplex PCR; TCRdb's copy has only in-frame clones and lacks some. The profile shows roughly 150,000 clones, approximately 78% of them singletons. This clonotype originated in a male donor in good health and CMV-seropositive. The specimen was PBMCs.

The CDR3, as DNA: TGCAGCGACCTGGGACAGGGGGTTGGCTACACCTTC. This gives the protein CSDLGQGVGYTF. The chain couples TRBV29-1 to TRBJ1-2; 11 bases line up with TRBD1. The CDR3 totals 12 residues. J gave up 7 bases and V 7 bases, and 5 bases lay outside the gene matches. Germline loops: CDR1 SQVTM, CDR2 ANQGSEA. The full variable domain, its missing parts supplied by reference TRBV29-1 and TRBJ1-2, is SAVISQKPSRDICQRGTSLTIQCQVDSQVTMMFWYRQQPGQSLTLIATANQGSEATYESGFVIDKFPISRPNLTFSTLTVSNMSPEDSSIYLCSDLGQGVGYTFGSGTRLTVV.